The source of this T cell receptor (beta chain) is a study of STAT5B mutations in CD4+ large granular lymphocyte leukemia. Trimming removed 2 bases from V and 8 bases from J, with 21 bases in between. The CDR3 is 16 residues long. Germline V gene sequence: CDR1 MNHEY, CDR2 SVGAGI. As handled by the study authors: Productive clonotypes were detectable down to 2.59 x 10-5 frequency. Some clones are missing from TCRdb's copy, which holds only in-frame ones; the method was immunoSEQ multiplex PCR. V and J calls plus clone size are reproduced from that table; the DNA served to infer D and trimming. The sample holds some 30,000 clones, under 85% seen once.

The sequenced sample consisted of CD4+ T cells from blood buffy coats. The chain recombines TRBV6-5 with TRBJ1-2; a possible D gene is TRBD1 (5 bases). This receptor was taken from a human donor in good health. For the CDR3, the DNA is TGTGCCAGCAGTTACCGCTCAGTAGTCCAGGGTCAGGGCTACACCTTC. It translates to CASSYRSVVQGQGYTF.